This note documents a single T cell receptor (beta chain) sequence. This clone appeared a single time. What this receptor recognizes is not known. No much larger clone is present one base from it, and per-base qualities are unavailable. The entry originates in a study of control samples from healthy donors and cancer patients (TCRdb year 2020). The library was made by the immunoSEQ multiplex PCR assay. In its TCRdb copy, this immuneACCESS table keeps in-frame sequences only and misses some clones. Where compared with another copy, unresolved V genes explain less than half of these, and the others have no known cause. The table for this sample lists 74,000 or so clones; 89% of them were counted only once. Of the sample, roughly 6.7% is held by the ten largest clones. Per the germline V gene, SGHRS is the CDR1 and YFSETQ is the CDR2. Measured from the cysteine to the phenylalanine, the CDR3 is 17 residues long. The entry retains the CDR3 DNA only, 51 bases that are in frame from base 1. V and J are truncated by 2 bases and 2 bases respectively, leaving an intervening sequence of 20 bases.

Sample: blood. The sequence was obtained from a man aged 45-65 years in good health. The chain is encoded by TRBV5-1 joined to TRBJ2-7; no D gene is confidently identified. The nucleotides are TGCGCCAGCAGCTTTAGGCATTTAGAGCAGGATCCCTACGAGCAGTACTTC. It translates to CASSFRHLEQDPYEQYF.